The rows below give T cell receptor beta chains drawn from one sample of a study of blood T cells in healthy people across ages. One entry per CDR3 protein, called by TCRdb with MiXCR from the 5' RACE reads. The table has hundreds of thousands of distinct CDR3 sequences, 24% seen once. This sample also appeared in a second study, on T cells of mothers and their children.

Material: blood. Receptor source: a boy younger than 18 in good health. Both conserved end residues are part of each CDR3. The order of the fields is clone size, J gene, V gene, CDR3 protein. Size is omitted from some rows. Given values are once, few, many or a class for expanded clones.

>few|TRBJ1-5|TRBV4-1
CASSQDHGNQPQHF
>few|-|TRBV5-1
CASSPQNRGYNEQFF
>-|TRBJ1-6|TRBV20-1
CSAPLQGRNSPLHF
>-|TRBJ2-1|TRBV4-3
CASSQVAGNEQFF
>-|TRBJ1-6|TRBV7-3
CASSLQGGINSPLHF
>-|TRBJ2-5|TRBV7-3
CASSFLLLNRGRVEETQYF
>few|TRBJ1-3|TRBV30
CAWHPPGYAGNTIYF
>few|TRBJ1-2|TRBV4-1
CASSQDAGLRYGYTF
>-|TRBJ2-7|TRBV3-1
CASSPLGQNYEQYF
>-|TRBJ1-2|TRBV28
CASSTSFTGGISYTF
>-|TRBJ2-7|TRBV28
CASKQLAGEDEQYF
>-|TRBJ1-4|TRBV19
CASSIPGSDEKLFF
>many|TRBJ2-1|TRBV6-5
CASSYTRGNEQFF
>-|TRBJ1-4|TRBV7-9
CASSPGGLEKLFF